The 9 T cell receptor beta chains below come from one sample, sequenced in a study of response to subunit inactivated influenza vaccine. TCRdb ran MiXCR on the RT-PCR reads and lists one entry per CDR3 protein. The repertoire consists of hundreds of thousands of distinct CDR3 sequences, with roughly 10% occurring once and the leading ten covering approximately 10%. This sample also belongs to another study, concerning T cells expressing NK-cell markers. As reported in that work: A 5'RACE template switching approach incorporating UMIs was used to make TCR beta cDNA.

The source was PBMCs from blood, collected on the day of vaccination. The receptors were gathered from a man aged 50 or older who received an inactivated influenza vaccine.

In its sample, this clonotype was seen a few times. The chain links TRBV11-2 to TRBJ2-1, with D unclear. Trimming shortened V by 5 bases and J by 9 bases, and 17 bases separated the two germline ends. Germline loops: CDR1 SGHAT, CDR2 FQNNGV. The CDR3 totals 14 residues. The chain's CDR3 is CASSITPSGIEQFF. The CDR3 DNA follows: TGTGCCAGCAGCATCACCCCGAGTGGTATTGAGCAGTTCTTC.

The chain carries TRBV28 and TRBJ2-1; 7 bases map to TRBD2. CDR3 length: 14 amino acids. Germline V CDR1 and CDR2: MDHEN, SYDVKM. The V gene end was trimmed by 3 bases and the J gene end by 8 bases; junction bases not matched to a gene: 7. The chain's CDR3 is CASSFGGRWDEQFF. The CDR3 DNA sequence: TGTGCCAGCAGTTTTGGCGGGAGATGGGATGAGCAGTTCTTC. The complete variable domain, with remaining parts taken from reference TRBV28 and TRBJ2-1, reads DVKVTQSSRYLVKRTGEKVFLECVQDMDHENMFWYRQDPGLGLRLIYFSYDVKMKEKGDIPEGYSVSREKKERFSLILESASTNQTSMYLCASSFGGRWDEQFFGPGTRLTVL.

The rearrangement links TRBV12-3 or TRBV12-4 to TRBJ2-7; 7 nucleotides agree with TRBD1. CDR3 length: 15 amino acids. V lost 2 bases, J lost 5 bases, and 9 bases stayed unmatched. CDR3: CASSLLAGGIDEQYF. CDR3 in DNA: TGTGCCAGCAGTTTACTGGCAGGGGGTATCGACGAGCAGTACTTC.

The chain has TRBV27 and TRBJ2-7, with D perhaps matching TRBD2 (5 bases). Germline V gives CDR1 MNHEY, CDR2 SMNVEV (reference sequence). CDR3 length equals 14 residues. Trimming stripped 5 bases from V and 2 bases from J, with 13 bases between. The CDR3 coding sequence is TGTGCCAGCAGTCTACCGGACGGGACCTACGAGCAGTACTTC. This sequence encodes CASSLPDGTYEQYF.

This clonotype showed up just a few times. V is TRBV5-1 and J is TRBJ2-5; TRBD2 aligns across 14 bases. With 0 bases clipped from V and 2 bases from J, the junction kept 12 bases outside the gene matches. CDR1 and CDR2 (germline): SGHRS, YFSETQ. The CDR3 has 20 residues. The CDR3 here is CASSLGGLAGGVGLQETQYF. The CDR3 bases are TGCGCCAGCAGCTTGGGTGGACTAGCGGGAGGTGTCGGCCTACAAGAGACCCAGTACTTC.

This clonotype was detected many times. The chain links TRBV10-3 to TRBJ2-5; 7 nucleotides agree with TRBD1. With V trimmed by 10 bases and J by 7 bases, 6 bases remained unmatched. The germline V gene has CDR1 ENHRY and CDR2 SYGVKD. The CDR3 length is 11 residues. The CDR3 DNA sequence: TGTGCCACCGGTACAGGGGTGACCCAGTACTTC. Translating it yields CATGTGVTQYF.

This clonotype was recorded at least ten times. The chain couples TRBV12-3 or TRBV12-4 to TRBJ2-1; D is perhaps TRBD1 or TRBD2 (5 bases each). This CDR3 has 13 residues. Trimming removed 6 bases at V and 8 bases at J, with 14 bases between. In DNA, the CDR3 is TGTGCCAGCAGGGGACCAGGGTCCCATGAGCAGTTCTTC. Translated, it gives CASRGPGSHEQFF.

This clonotype came up many times. The rearrangement joins TRBV4-2 to TRBJ2-3; no clear D. Trimming left V 4 bases short and J 1 base short, with 9 bases between. Germline assignment: CDR1 LGHNA and CDR2 YNFKEQ. This CDR3 has 14 residues. CDR3 loop: CASSRSRGTDTQYF. The CDR3 region has the DNA TGTGCCAGCAGCCGGAGTAGAGGCACAGATACGCAGTATTTT.

The rearrangement links TRBV14 to TRBJ2-1; D gene unclear. Germline CDR1 is SGHDN and CDR2 is FVKESK. Trimming shortened V by 4 bases and J by 8 bases, and 21 bases separated the two germline ends. CDR3 size: 16 residues. In DNA, the CDR3 is TGTGCCAGCAGCCCTGTAAACAAGGTCCACCTCGATGAGCAGTTCTTC. Its protein is CASSPVNKVHLDEQFF. Full variable domain (rest looked up from reference TRBV14 and TRBJ2-1): EAGVTQFPSHSVIEKGQTVTLRCDPISGHDNLYWYRRVMGKEIKFLLHFVKESKQDESGMPNNRFLAERTGGTYSTLKVQPAELEDSGVYFCASSPVNKVHLDEQFFGPGTRLTVL.